The 11 T cell receptor beta chains given below trace back to one sample, sequenced in a study of shared clonotypes between healthy human individuals (dated by TCRdb to the early 2020s). Library prep was done by the immunoSEQ multiplex PCR assay. The source is immuneACCESS, and TCRdb retained only in-frame sequences with V and J called. Part of the clones is not carried over; for the studies checked, unresolved V genes explain less than half of this, and the remainder is unexplained. The sample records some 650,000 clones, roughly 97% of which are singletons. About 0.06% of the sample comes from the top ten. The sample was naive CD4+ T cells sorted from blood. The label giving this sample's cell subset or site can be read as: CD45RA+ positively selected. These receptors were collected from a woman in her twenties or thirties in good health.

The rearrangement joins TRBV5-4 to TRBJ2-5; 10 bases line up with TRBD2. This CDR3 has 19 residues. V lost 2 bases and J lost 2; bases outside the gene matches: 15. Germline-derived CDR1 and CDR2 are SGHNT and YYREEE (reference sequence). CDR3: CASSFITRTSGRWQETQYF. CDR3 bases: TGTGCCAGCAGCTTCATAACAAGGACTAGCGGCAGATGGCAAGAGACCCAGTACTTC. Filled out from reference TRBV5-4 and TRBJ2-5, the complete variable domain reads ETGVTQSPTHLIKTRGQQVTLRCSSQSGHNTVSWYQQALGQGPQFIFQYYREEENGRGNFPPRFSGLQFPNYSSELNVNALELDDSALYLCASSFITRTSGRWQETQYFGPGTRLLVL.

This chain connects TRBV11-1 to TRBJ1-1, with D perhaps TRBD1 (6 bases). V was shortened by 3 bases and J by 5 bases, with 16 bases between the two germline ends. CDR1 is SGHAT, CDR2 FQDESV, per germline (reference sequence). This CDR3 is 15 amino acids long. This CDR3 reads CASSLHRVSGTEAFF. For the CDR3, the DNA is TGTGCCAGCAGCTTGCACAGGGTATCGGGGACTGAAGCTTTCTTT.

The V and J genes are TRBV6-1 and TRBJ2-3; no firm D call. The V and J ends lost 5 bases and 4 bases respectively, with 7 bases between them. Germline values: CDR1 MNHNS, CDR2 SASEGT. This CDR3 comprises 12 residues. CDR3 coding DNA: TGTGCCAGCAGTAAGGGCTCAGATACGCAGTATTTT. Its translation: CASSKGSDTQYF.

The CDR3 DNA sequence: TGTGCCAGCAGCCCAACTGTGGGGACTCGTTACGAGCAGTACTTC. Its protein product is CASSPTVGTRYEQYF. The J gene is TRBJ2-7, the V gene TRBV7-9, with D possibly matching TRBD2 (6 bases). Per germline, CDR1 SEHNR and CDR2 FQNEAQ (reference sequence). The CDR3 covers 15 residues. Trimming cost V 5 bases and J 4 bases, with 18 bases left between them.

The chain recombines TRBV7-2 with TRBJ2-7, with 11 positions matching TRBD2. J lost 3 bases, V lost 4 bases, and 2 bases had no gene match. The CDR3 contains 14 residues. Germline V lookup: CDR1 SGHTA, CDR2 FQGNSA. CDR3 nucleotides: TGTGCCAGCAGCTACGGACTAGCGGGCTACGAGCAGTACTTC. Its translation is CASSYGLAGYEQYF.

The rearrangement joins TRBV10-3 to TRBJ2-3, with D tentatively TRBD2 (6 bases). V was trimmed by 6 bases and J by 6 bases, leaving 19 bases between them. The germline V gene encodes CDR1 ENHRY and CDR2 SYGVKD. The CDR3 extends over 15 amino acids. The CDR3 reads CAIRPGAGLGDTQYF. Here the CDR3 DNA reads TGTGCCATCAGACCCGGGGCGGGGCTAGGGGATACGCAGTATTTT.

The chain employs TRBV4-1 and TRBJ2-7; no clear D. Per germline, CDR1 MGHRA and CDR2 YSYEKL. The CDR3 contains 15 residues. The V gene lost 0 bases and the J gene lost 0 bases, with 9 bases spanning the gap. The CDR3 spells CASSQEAAFSYEQYF. The CDR3 coding sequence is TGCGCCAGCAGCCAAGAGGCCGCCTTCTCCTACGAGCAGTACTTC.

This chain links TRBV7-2 with TRBJ1-5; TRBD1 might be the D (6 bases). CDR1 is SGHTA, CDR2 FQGNSA, per germline. The CDR3 is 14 amino acids. The V and J ends lost 5 bases and 5 bases respectively, with 13 bases between them. As DNA, the CDR3 is TGTGCCAGCAGCCGCGGGCCAGGGGATCAGCCCCAGCATTTT. Translating gives CASSRGPGDQPQHF.

The chain's CDR3 is CASSSGTEHTGELFF. The CDR3 nucleotides read TGTGCCAGCAGCTCCGGGACAGAACACACCGGGGAGCTGTTTTTT. The rearrangement links TRBV5-4 to TRBJ2-2, with 7 positions matching TRBD1. V dropped 3 bases and J dropped 3; count of bases not matched to a gene: 5. Germline CDR1 is SGHNT and CDR2 is YYREEE (reference sequence). The CDR3 contains 15 residues.

The chain employs TRBV18 and TRBJ2-5, with D uncertain. V dropped 5 bases and J dropped 1 base, with 8 bases sitting between them. The CDR3 totals 13 residues. From germline, CDR1 is KGHSH and CDR2 LQKENI. The CDR3, as DNA: TGTGCCAGCTCAGCCCACCGCCAAGAGACCCAGTACTTC. Translation: CASSAHRQETQYF.

The chain has TRBV27 and TRBJ2-5; tentatively, D is TRBD2 (5 bases). The CDR3 loop spans 13 amino acids. Germline V lookup: CDR1 MNHEY, CDR2 SMNVEV (reference sequence). The V gene lost 2 bases and the J gene lost 5 bases, with 9 bases spanning the gap. Here the CDR3 DNA reads TGTGCCAGCAGTTTAGGGAGTAGGGAGACCCAGTACTTC. Encoded protein: CASSLGSRETQYF.